These 28 T cell receptor beta chains share one sample of origin, sequenced in a study of cytomegalovirus exposure and HLA in healthy donors. 13 Jbeta primers and 60 Vbeta primers were used for the PCR. Repertoires were generated with immunoSEQ multiplex PCR, while TCRdb's copy carries only in-frame clones and drops some. The sample gives roughly 290,000 clones, 80% of which show up once; roughly 0.31% is in the top ten. Sample: PBMCs. These receptors all stem from a girl aged 2-10 years in good health and CMV-seronegative.

The chain joins TRBV6-1 to TRBJ1-2, with D possibly matching TRBD1 (6 bases). Germline CDR1 reads MNHNS; CDR2 reads SASEGT. V lost 3 bases, J lost 4 bases, and 15 bases lay in between. The CDR3 loop spans 15 amino acids. The chain's CDR3 is CASSDTQGMGYGYTF. CDR3 nucleotides: TGTGCCAGCAGTGATACACAGGGAATGGGCTATGGCTACACCTTC.

This clone was counted between two and nine times. J is TRBJ1-1 and V is TRBV2; D is unclear. Germline CDR1 and CDR2: SNHLY and FYNNEI. The CDR3 extends over 15 amino acids. Between the trimmed V and J ends, which lost 4 bases and 0 bases, there was a span of 12 bases. As DNA, the CDR3 is TGTGCCAGCAGTGGCGAAGACTTAATGAACACTGAAGCTTTCTTT. Amino acids: CASSGEDLMNTEAFF.

J is TRBJ1-1 and V is TRBV28; D ambiguous. Germline V gene lookup returns CDR1 MDHEN and CDR2 SYDVKM. This CDR3 is 15 amino acids long. V lost 5 bases to trimming and J lost 0 bases, with 13 bases between them. The CDR3 DNA reads TGTGCCAGCAGTCTATTGACTCCCGTGAACACTGAAGCTTTCTTT. Protein: CASSLLTPVNTEAFF.

V and J are TRBV5-1 and TRBJ2-1, with D uncertain. Trimming left V 4 bases short and J 6 bases short, with 11 bases between. In germline, CDR1 is SGHRS, CDR2 YFSETQ. This CDR3 comprises 13 residues. The CDR3 DNA follows: TGCGCCAGCAGCAAAGACTGGTCCAATGAGCAGTTCTTC. Translation: CASSKDWSNEQFF.

The chain joins TRBV19 to TRBJ1-2; 8 bases map to TRBD1. Germline V CDR1 and CDR2: LNHDA, SQIVND (reference sequence). V shed 4 bases and J 7 bases; nucleotides not matched to a gene: 14. The CDR3 length is 16 residues. Here the CDR3 reads CASSTTTTGEFRGYTF. CDR3 in DNA: TGTGCCAGTAGTACCACGACGACAGGGGAATTTCGTGGCTACACCTTC.

The chain carries TRBV7-9 and TRBJ1-2; 10 nucleotides align to TRBD1. The CDR3 is 15 amino acids. In germline, CDR1 is SEHNR, CDR2 FQNEAQ (reference sequence). Losses at the gene ends were 5 bases for V and 4 bases for J; bases not matched to a gene: 7. The CDR3 coding sequence is TGTGCCAGCAGCCTCGGGACAGGGGACATCTATGGCTACACCTTC. This codes for CASSLGTGDIYGYTF. Full variable domain (outside the CDR3, taken from reference TRBV7-9 and TRBJ1-2): DTGVSQNPRHKITKRGQNVTFRCDPISEHNRLYWYRQTLGQGPEFLTYFQNEAQLEKSRLLSDRFSAERPKGSFSTLEIQRTEQGDSAMYLCASSLGTGDIYGYTFGSGTRLTVV.

About this clone: Because the CDR3's place on the DNA is in doubt, the DNA is left out and the CDR3 is given as listed by TCRdb. The CDR3 region is CASSVGPGDSYNEQLF. The chain carries TRBV5-1 and TRBJ2-1; the table names TRBD2, a call not compared with the DNA. The CDR3 has 16 amino acids, counting both end residues. In germline, CDR1 is SGHRS, CDR2 YFSETQ.

The gene calls are TRBV4-2 and TRBJ2-5; 13 bases line up with TRBD2. The J call is uncertain, as TRBJ2-7 better fits the DNA end. Germline V CDR1 and CDR2: LGHNA, YNFKEQ. The CDR3 extends over 16 amino acids. DNA for the CDR3: TGTGCCAGCAGCCAAGCCGGGACTAGCGGGAATTACGAGCAGTACTTC. Translated, it gives CASSQAGTSGNYEQYF.

The genes are TRBV10-3 and TRBJ1-4; D ambiguous. From germline, CDR1 is ENHRY and CDR2 SYGVKD. V was shortened by 7 bases and J by 0 bases, with 6 bases between the two germline ends. This CDR3 spans 13 amino acids. The CDR3 sequence is CAITRATNEKLFF. The CDR3 nucleotides are TGTGCCATCACCCGTGCAACTAATGAAAAACTGTTTTTT.

The chain employs TRBV28 and TRBJ2-2; D gene ambiguous. The germline gives CDR1 MDHEN, CDR2 SYDVKM. The CDR3 has 13 residues. V shed 2 bases and J shed 6 bases, with 7 bases lying between them. The CDR3 sequence is CASSLGQPGELFF. The CDR3 DNA reads as TGTGCCAGCAGTTTAGGGCAGCCCGGGGAGCTGTTTTTT.

The chain carries TRBV28 and TRBJ2-7; 7 positions match TRBD1. Germline trimming cut 3 bases from V and 6 bases from J; bases unmatched to any gene: 5. The CDR3 totals 13 residues. Germline CDR1 and CDR2: MDHEN and SYDVKM. Here the CDR3 DNA reads TGTGCCAGCAGTTTTGGACAGGTTAGCGAGCAGTACTTC. Its translation: CASSFGQVSEQYF.

V is TRBV9 and J is TRBJ1-5, with 9 bases fitting TRBD1. Germline assignment: CDR1 SGDLS and CDR2 YYNGEE. The V and J ends lost 6 bases and 4 bases, in that order; junction bases with no gene match: 8. The CDR3 sequence is 15 residues long. The DNA of the CDR3 is TGTGCCAGCAATACGGACAGGGGAAGTAATCAGCCCCAGCATTTT. As protein: CASNTDRGSNQPQHF.

As concerns this clone: One junction end disagrees with the germline gene, perhaps due to a read error. The V gene is TRBV14, the J gene TRBJ2-7; D is unclear. Germline-derived CDR1 and CDR2 are SGHDN and FVKESK. CDR3 length: 14 amino acids. The CDR3 coding sequence is TGTGCCAGCGGCCAAGAACGCGGAGCCTACGAGCAGTACTTC. It codes for CASGQERGAYEQYF.

Here the CDR3 DNA reads TGTGCCAGCTCAGGGGACAGTCTCTATGGCTACACCTTC. As protein: CASSGDSLYGYTF. The genes are TRBV18 and TRBJ1-2; 7 bases line up with TRBD1. V shed 5 bases and J 4 bases; nucleotides not matched to a gene: 4. The CDR3 has 13 residues. The germline gives CDR1 KGHSH, CDR2 LQKENI.

This clone was counted a few times. The chain employs TRBV7-6 and TRBJ2-7, with 7 bases matching TRBD1. Per germline, CDR1 SGHVS and CDR2 FNYEAQ. V lost 6 bases and J lost 6; bases outside the gene matches: 5. The CDR3 is made up of 12 amino acids. The CDR3 nucleotides are TGTGCCAGCAGTCAACCAGGGGGCGAGCAGTACTTC. The encoded protein is CASSQPGGEQYF. The full variable domain, its missing parts supplied by reference TRBV7-6 and TRBJ2-7, is GAGVSQSPRYKVTKRGQDVALRCDPISGHVSLYWYRQALGQGPEFLTYFNYEAQQDKSGLPNDRFSAERPEGSISTLTIQRTEQRDSAMYRCASSQPGGEQYFGPGTRLTVT.

The rearrangement links TRBV13 to TRBJ2-1; 10 bases match TRBD2. The CDR3 contains 14 residues. V was clipped by 4 bases and J by 14 bases; unmatched bases: 11. Germline lookup yields CDR1 PRHDT and CDR2 FYEKMQ (reference sequence). CDR3 sequence: CASSSPLAGDSKFF. CDR3 DNA sequence: TGTGCCAGCAGCTCCCCTCTAGCGGGAGATAGCAAGTTCTTC.

The chain carries TRBV4-1 and TRBJ1-1; weak D call: TRBD1 (6 bases). The CDR3 runs 16 residues. The V gene lost 0 bases and the J gene lost 0 bases, with 11 bases spanning the gap. CDR1 is MGHRA, CDR2 YSYEKL, per germline. CDR3 in DNA: TGCGCCAGCAGCCAAGAACCTACAGGGATGAACACTGAAGCTTTCTTT. Protein sequence: CASSQEPTGMNTEAFF.

A note on this clone: Other DNA sequences in this specimen translate into the identical CDR3. The V gene is TRBV7-9, the J gene TRBJ2-3; D not resolved. The length of the CDR3 is 11 residues. V lost 6 bases and J lost 3, with 4 bases in between. The V gene's germline CDR1 is SEHNR and CDR2 FQNEAQ (reference sequence). Written as DNA, the CDR3 is TGTGCCAGCAGTCGGACAGATACGCAGTATTTT. Its protein is CASSRTDTQYF.

The chain links TRBV19 to TRBJ1-6, with D possibly matching TRBD1 (5 bases). CDR3 length equals 18 residues. V lost 10 bases and J 0 bases, leaving 22 bases between the germline ends. The V gene's germline CDR1 is LNHDA and CDR2 SQIVND (reference sequence). The CDR3, as DNA: TGTGCCATAGTGACAGACTTAGGGGCTAGCTCCTATAATTCACCCCTCCACTTT. Residues: CAIVTDLGASSYNSPLHF. The variable domain in full, with the rest retrieved from reference TRBV19 and TRBJ1-6, is DGGITQSPKYLFRKEGQNVTLSCEQNLNHDAMYWYRQDPGQGLRLIYYSQIVNDFQKGDIAEGYSVSREKKESFPLTVTSAQKNPTAFYLCAIVTDLGASSYNSPLHFGNGTRLTVT.

The V call is TRBV21-1, the J call TRBJ2-2; the table calls TRBD1, which could not be checked here. TRBV21-1 is an annotated pseudogene. The CDR3 is made up of 15 amino acids. The CDR3 sequence is CASSPNRVSTGELFF. Written as DNA, the CDR3 is TGTGCCAGCAGTCCCAACAGGGTGTCCACCGGGGAGCTGTTTTTT.

J is TRBJ2-7 and V is TRBV6-5, with 7 nucleotides matching TRBD1. Germline V gene sequence: CDR1 MNHEY, CDR2 SVGAGI. The V and J ends lost 4 bases and 11 bases, in that order; junction bases with no gene match: 17. The CDR3 sequence is 15 residues long. CDR3 in amino acids: CASSLGVTGSTGEYF. CDR3 in DNA: TGTGCCAGCAGTTTAGGGGTGACAGGGTCCACCGGGGAGTACTTC.

This clone was counted only a few times. The chain has TRBV5-6 and TRBJ2-3; TRBD2 is a possible D gene (5 bases). Germline V gene sequence: CDR1 SGHDT, CDR2 YYEEEE. There are 15 residues in the CDR3. V was clipped by 4 bases and J by 0 bases, with 12 bases between them. The CDR3 is CASSALEWSTDTQYF. The CDR3 DNA sequence: TGTGCCAGCAGCGCACTAGAGTGGAGCACAGATACGCAGTATTTT. Together with reference TRBV5-6 and TRBJ2-3, the CDR3 gives the full variable domain: DAGVTQSPTHLIKTRGQQVTLRCSPKSGHDTVSWYQQALGQGPQFIFQYYEEEERQRGNFPDRFSGHQFPNYSSELNVNALLLGDSALYLCASSALEWSTDTQYFGPGTRLTVL.

Comments on this clone: One junction end does not reproduce the germline sequence, and a read error may be involved. The chain's CDR3 is CASSQGQGTGFRNF. Written as DNA, the CDR3 is TGCGCCAGCAGCCAGGGCCAGGGGACAGGGTTTCGGAACTTC. V and J are TRBV4-1 and TRBJ2-7; 9 positions agree with TRBD1. The CDR3 contains 14 residues. Germline V lookup: CDR1 MGHRA, CDR2 YSYEKL.

The rearrangement uses TRBV7-6 and TRBJ2-5; 7 bases match TRBD1. The ends lost 3 bases at V and 2 bases at J; junction bases unmatched: 9. CDR3 length: 16 residues. CDR1 is SGHVS, CDR2 FNYEAQ, per germline. The CDR3 nucleotides read TGTGCCAGCAGCTTCAGCTCGGGACAGACGCAAGAGACCCAGTACTTC. Its translation: CASSFSSGQTQETQYF.

V is TRBV19 and J is TRBJ1-1; D is perhaps TRBD1 (6 bases). This CDR3 spans 14 amino acids. Trimming shortened V by 3 bases and J by 5 bases, and 13 bases separated the two germline ends. CDR1 and CDR2 (germline): LNHDA, SQIVND (reference sequence). The CDR3 loop reads CASSIWSGATEAFF. CDR3 in DNA: TGTGCCAGTAGTATTTGGTCAGGGGCTACTGAAGCTTTCTTT.

V and J are TRBV2 and TRBJ2-5; D is perhaps TRBD2 (6 bases). Trimming removed 4 bases from V and 5 bases from J, with 14 bases in between. The CDR3 spans 14 residues. Germline CDR1 is SNHLY and CDR2 is FYNNEI. The CDR3 DNA sequence: TGTGCCAGCAGTGTTCGGGAGTACTTGGAGACCCAGTACTTC. Its translation is CASSVREYLETQYF.

A note on this clone: Different DNA sequences within this sample yield the same CDR3. This sequence joins TRBV29-1 and TRBJ1-2, with D possibly being TRBD1 (5 bases). V lost 2 bases, J lost 11 bases, and 12 bases lay in between. Looked up from germline, CDR1 is SQVTM and CDR2 is ANQGSEA. This CDR3 region has 11 residues. In nucleotides, the CDR3 is TGCAGCGTTGAACGGGGTGGGGGGTACACCTTC. Protein sequence: CSVERGGGYTF. The variable domain in full, with the rest retrieved from reference TRBV29-1 and TRBJ1-2, is SAVISQKPSRDICQRGTSLTIQCQVDSQVTMMFWYRQQPGQSLTLIATANQGSEATYESGFVIDKFPISRPNLTFSTLTVSNMSPEDSSIYLCSVERGGGYTFGSGTRLTVV.

This chain joins TRBV2 and TRBJ2-3, with D perhaps TRBD1 (5 bases). Germline lookup yields CDR1 SNHLY and CDR2 FYNNEI. The CDR3 length is 14 residues. Trimming stripped 7 bases from V and 2 bases from J, with 13 bases between. CDR3 nucleotides: TGTGCCAGCAAGGCAGGCAGGGTCACAGATACGCAGTATTTT. Translating it yields CASKAGRVTDTQYF.